Presented here are 29 T cell receptor beta chains from one specimen sequenced in a study of CD8 T cells in Susac syndrome. Random hexamers were used to reverse transcribe the RNA input (0.5 to 1 ug). TCRdb processed the immunoSEQ multiplex PCR reads anew with MiXCR; each CDR3 protein has one entry. Of roughly 190,000 distinct CDR3 sequences detected, 90% to 95% appear once; the ten largest clones hold 0.085% to 0.1%. The sequenced material came from CD4+ T cells from PBMCs. All receptors derive from a human donor with Susac syndrome.

The genes are TRBV19 and TRBJ2-1; no clear D. V lost 1 base and J lost 5, with 6 bases in between. In germline, CDR1 is LNHDA, CDR2 SQIVND (reference sequence). The CDR3 totals 13 residues. CDR3 in DNA: TGTGCCAGTAGTATAGGTTGGGACAATGAGCAGTTCTTC. Its protein product is CASSIGWDNEQFF.

This chain joins TRBV5-1 and TRBJ1-1; D possibly corresponds to TRBD1 (5 bases). The CDR3 spans 14 residues. Per the germline V gene, CDR1 is SGHRS and CDR2 is YFSETQ. The V end lost 0 bases, the J end lost 3 bases, and 9 bases lay between the germline ends. The CDR3 region has the DNA TGCGCCAGCAGCTTGGCGGGGCTAGACACTGAAGCTTTCTTT. Its translation: CASSLAGLDTEAFF.

The chain combines TRBV18 with TRBJ2-7; the match to TRBD2 covers 11 bases. This CDR3 region has 16 residues. The junction had 7 bases not matched to a gene; V was cut back by 4 bases and J by 2 bases. The germline V gene encodes CDR1 KGHSH and CDR2 LQKENI. CDR3 DNA: TGTGCCAGCTCACGGACTAGCGGGTTGCCTACCTACGAGCAGTACTTC. Amino acids: CASSRTSGLPTYEQYF.

The J gene is TRBJ2-3, the V gene TRBV5-1, with D hard to call. The CDR3 sequence is 12 residues long. Trimming stripped 5 bases from V and 6 bases from J, with 10 bases between. Germline V gives CDR1 SGHRS, CDR2 YFSETQ. CDR3 region: CASSQDADTQYF. In DNA form, the CDR3 reads TGCGCCAGCAGTCAAGATGCGGATACGCAGTATTTT.

This sequence joins TRBV28 and TRBJ1-2, with D tentatively TRBD1 (6 bases). Trimming removed 6 bases at V and 4 bases at J, with 15 bases between. The CDR3 has 14 amino acids. The germline gives CDR1 MDHEN, CDR2 SYDVKM. CDR3 amino acids: CASRGRGVGYGYTF. CDR3 sequence (DNA): TGTGCCAGCAGGGGAAGGGGGGTTGGCTATGGCTACACCTTC.

CDR3 nucleotide sequence: TGTGCCACCAGCAGAGATGACGCCAGGGACAATCAGCCCCAGCATTTT. As protein: CATSRDDARDNQPQHF. The chain has TRBV15 and TRBJ1-5; possibly TRBD1 for D (5 bases). The ends were cut back, 0 bases at V and 3 bases at J, with 12 bases in the middle. This CDR3 has 16 residues. Germline V lookup: CDR1 LNHNV, CDR2 YYDKDF (reference sequence). Variable domain in full (rest from reference TRBV15 and TRBJ1-5): DAMVIQNPRYQVTQFGKPVTLSCSQTLNHNVMYWYQQKSSQAPKLLFHYYDKDFNNEADTPDNFQSRRPNTSFCFLDIRSPGLGDTAMYLCATSRDDARDNQPQHFGDGTRLSIL.

The gene calls are TRBV27 and TRBJ1-1; tentative D call: TRBD1 (6 bases). The CDR3 runs to 15 residues. The ends were cut back, 10 bases at V and 1 base at J, with 19 bases in the middle. From germline, CDR1 is MNHEY and CDR2 SMNVEV (reference sequence). The CDR3 here is CATKGGKMGNTEAFF. The DNA of the CDR3 is TGTGCCACTAAGGGGGGGAAGATGGGGAACACTGAAGCTTTCTTT.

This chain links TRBV6-5 with TRBJ2-3; D not certain. The germline V gene has CDR1 MNHEY and CDR2 SVGAGI. Trimming removed 2 bases at V and 4 bases at J, with 7 bases between. The CDR3 is 13 residues long. The CDR3 coding sequence is TGTGCCAGCAGTTACACATGGGCAGATACGCAGTATTTT. Protein sequence: CASSYTWADTQYF.

This chain links TRBV19 with TRBJ1-1; TRBD1 is a possible D gene (6 bases). The CDR3 is 15 amino acids. V dropped 4 bases and J dropped 1 base, with 13 bases sitting between them. The germline V gene has CDR1 LNHDA and CDR2 SQIVND (reference sequence). The CDR3 loop is CASSTTGSRNTEAFF. The CDR3 nucleotides are TGTGCCAGTAGTACTACAGGGTCCCGGAACACTGAAGCTTTCTTT.

The chain employs TRBV15 and TRBJ2-4; 10 nucleotides line up with TRBD1. This CDR3 has 15 amino acids. In germline, CDR1 is LNHNV, CDR2 YYDKDF (reference sequence). Trimming removed 3 bases from V and 5 bases from J; junction bases left unmatched: 4. The CDR3 sequence is CATSRDRGGQNIQYF. CDR3 sequence (DNA): TGTGCCACCAGCAGGGACAGGGGGGGTCAAAACATTCAGTACTTC.

This clonotype was counted once. J is TRBJ2-2 and V is TRBV14; D is ambiguous. V dropped 3 bases and J dropped 5 bases, with 7 bases sitting between them. From germline, CDR1 is SGHDN and CDR2 FVKESK. The CDR3 contains 13 residues. The DNA for the CDR3 is TGTGCCAGCAGCCAGTTCGAGACCGGGGAGCTGTTTTTT. Translated: CASSQFETGELFF.

This chain uses TRBV5-1 with TRBJ2-2; possible D gene TRBD2, 6 bases. The CDR3 consists of 18 residues. CDR1 is SGHRS and CDR2 is YFSETQ in the germline V gene. V lost 0 bases and J 5 bases, leaving 20 bases between the germline ends. CDR3 sequence reads: CASSLAKGGLLKTGELFF. DNA for the CDR3: TGCGCCAGCAGCTTGGCCAAGGGAGGCCTGCTTAAAACCGGGGAGCTGTTTTTT.

The chain links TRBV30 to TRBJ2-3; TRBD2 matches 10 bases. Germline CDR1 GTSNPN, CDR2 SVGIG (reference sequence). J was trimmed by 1 base and V by 3 bases; bases with no gene match: 4. This CDR3 region has 15 residues. CDR3 amino acids: CAWRSLAGGTDTQYF. CDR3 in DNA: TGTGCCTGGAGATCGCTAGCGGGGGGCACAGATACGCAGTATTTT.

The chain combines TRBV5-4 with TRBJ2-5; 12 bases fit TRBD2. V lost 4 bases to trimming and J lost 6 bases; unmatched junction nucleotides: 10. This CDR3 has 16 amino acids. The germline CDR1 and CDR2 sequences are SGHNT and YYREEE (reference sequence). DNA of the CDR3: TGTGCCAGCAGCCCTATGACTAGCGGGAGTCTGCAGACCCAGTACTTC. Protein: CASSPMTSGSLQTQYF.

The rearrangement uses TRBV7-3 and TRBJ2-1; no firm D call. V was clipped by 2 bases and J by 5 bases, with 10 bases between them. The CDR3 totals 14 residues. Germline V gene sequence: CDR1 SGHTA, CDR2 FQGTGA. The CDR3 spells CASSLGSWNNEQFF. Written as DNA, the CDR3 is TGTGCCAGCAGCTTAGGATCCTGGAACAATGAGCAGTTCTTC.

The rearrangement links TRBV12-3 or TRBV12-4 to TRBJ1-1, with unresolved D. The CDR3 length is 13 residues. Deletions cut 7 bases from V and 3 bases from J, with 12 bases between. CDR3 protein: CASNSLGYTEAFF. The CDR3 DNA reads TGTGCCAGCAATTCACTAGGGTACACTGAAGCTTTCTTT.

This clonotype has just a few counts. V is TRBV4-1 and J is TRBJ2-7; 12 nucleotides agree with TRBD2. This CDR3 is built from 16 residues. V shed 4 bases, J shed 5 bases, and the junction held 9 bases outside the gene matches. The germline gives CDR1 MGHRA, CDR2 YSYEKL. The CDR3 sequence: CASSPATSGGRDEQYF. The CDR3 DNA reads TGCGCCAGCAGCCCGGCGACTAGCGGGGGACGGGACGAGCAGTACTTC.

The chain uses TRBV3-1 and TRBJ2-2, with 10 bases fitting TRBD2. V lost 5 bases, J lost 3 bases, and 3 bases stayed unmatched. This CDR3 has 15 amino acids. Germline V gene lookup returns CDR1 LGHDT and CDR2 YNNKEL (reference sequence). CDR3 nucleotide sequence: TGTGCCAGCAGCTTCGGGACTAGCGACACCGGGGAGCTGTTTTTT. It is translated as CASSFGTSDTGELFF.

The J gene is TRBJ2-3, the V gene TRBV30; D not certain. Germline-derived CDR1 and CDR2 are GTSNPN and SVGIG (reference sequence). The CDR3 runs to 12 residues. Trimming took off 2 bases at V and 0 bases at J, with 3 bases between the two ends. CDR3 sequence reads: CAWSPSTDTQYF. CDR3 bases: TGTGCCTGGAGTCCCAGCACAGATACGCAGTATTTT.

This clonotype was detected only once. The rearrangement joins TRBV5-1 to TRBJ2-7; 14 bases align to TRBD2. Germline V gene sequence: CDR1 SGHRS, CDR2 YFSETQ. After removal of 4 bases from V and 3 bases from J, the junction contained 6 bases not matched to a gene. The CDR3 loop spans 16 amino acids. CDR3 coding DNA: TGCGCCAGCAGCATAGGGACTAGCGGGAGTCTCTACGAGCAGTACTTC. Its protein is CASSIGTSGSLYEQYF. The full variable domain, rest sourced from reference TRBV5-1 and TRBJ2-7, is KAGVTQTPRYLIKTRGQQVTLSCSPISGHRSVSWYQQTPGQGLQFLFEYFSETQRNKGNFPGRFSGRQFSNSRSEMNVSTLELGDSALYLCASSIGTSGSLYEQYFGPGTRLTVT.

The rearrangement uses TRBV12-3 or TRBV12-4 and TRBJ2-7; the match to TRBD1 covers 7 bases. V gave up 5 bases and J gave up 2 bases; unmatched junction bases: 3. The CDR3 extends over 13 amino acids. CDR3 DNA sequence: TGTGCCAGCAGTAACAGGGGCACCTACGAGCAGTACTTC. Residues: CASSNRGTYEQYF.

V and J are TRBV20-1 and TRBJ2-7; 9 bases are shared with TRBD2. The CDR3 length is 14 residues. Germline values: CDR1 DFQATT, CDR2 SNEGSKA (reference sequence). Trimming at V came to 5 bases and at J to 6 bases, leaving 11 bases not matched to a gene. Written as DNA, the CDR3 is TGCAGTGCTGACAAGGGCGGGAGGGCCCTCGAGCAGTACTTC. Translated, it gives CSADKGGRALEQYF.

V usage is TRBV5-1 and J usage is TRBJ1-1, with D possibly matching TRBD1 (6 bases). The germline V gene encodes CDR1 SGHRS and CDR2 YFSETQ. Trimming removed 3 bases at V and 11 bases at J, with 14 bases between. The CDR3 contains 12 residues. The CDR3 sequence is CASSSEGGVAFF. CDR3 DNA sequence: TGCGCCAGCAGCTCAGAAGGGGGAGTGGCTTTCTTT.

This clonotype showed up just a few times. The V call is TRBV6-1, the J call TRBJ1-6; D unclear. Germline V gives CDR1 MNHNS, CDR2 SASEGT. The CDR3 contains 15 residues. Trimming removed 6 bases at V and 7 bases at J, with 16 bases between. DNA of the CDR3: TGTGCCAGCAGCACATTCGCGGGGATGAATTCACCCCTCCACTTT. Translated: CASSTFAGMNSPLHF.

This chain uses TRBV21-1 with TRBJ2-1; the D call TRBD2 from the table was never checked on the DNA. TRBV21-1 is given as a pseudogene. CDR3 length equals 16 residues. The CDR3 DNA sequence: TGTGCCGATCTAGCAGGGCTAGCGCCCTCCTACAATGAGCAGTTCTTC. It specifies CADLAGLAPSYNEQFF.

The chain carries TRBV5-8 and TRBJ2-5; D might be TRBD1 (6 bases). The CDR3 covers 15 residues. The germline V and J ends were trimmed by 0 bases and 4 bases, with 13 bases remaining between them. Germline loops: CDR1 SGHTS, CDR2 YDEGEE. The CDR3 protein is CASSLGRGMGETQYF. The CDR3, as DNA: TGTGCCAGCAGCTTGGGAAGGGGGATGGGAGAGACCCAGTACTTC.

The chain uses TRBV10-3 and TRBJ2-5, with 7 positions matching TRBD2. The CDR3 runs 14 residues. V lost 0 bases, J lost 4 bases, and 2 bases stayed unmatched. Germline assignment: CDR1 ENHRY and CDR2 SYGVKD. CDR3 nucleotide sequence: TGTGCCATCAGTGAGTCGAGGACTAGAGAGACCCAGTACTTC. Its translation is CAISESRTRETQYF.

The CDR3: CASSRLAGKRGEQFF. Written as DNA, the CDR3 is TGTGCCAGCAGCAGACTAGCGGGTAAGAGGGGTGAGCAGTTCTTC. This chain links TRBV5-6 with TRBJ2-1; 10 bases are shared with TRBD2. V lost 4 bases, J lost 9 bases, and 10 bases stayed unmatched. The germline V gene encodes CDR1 SGHDT and CDR2 YYEEEE. The CDR3 sequence is 15 residues long.

The chain joins TRBV24-1 to TRBJ1-2; D remains ambiguous. The CDR3 is 13 residues long. Trimming left V 5 bases short and J 0 bases short, with 6 bases between. Germline V gene sequence: CDR1 KGHDR, CDR2 SFDVKD. The CDR3 DNA sequence: TGTGCCACCAGTGTGTCAGCTAACTATGGCTACACCTTC. Protein sequence: CATSVSANYGYTF.